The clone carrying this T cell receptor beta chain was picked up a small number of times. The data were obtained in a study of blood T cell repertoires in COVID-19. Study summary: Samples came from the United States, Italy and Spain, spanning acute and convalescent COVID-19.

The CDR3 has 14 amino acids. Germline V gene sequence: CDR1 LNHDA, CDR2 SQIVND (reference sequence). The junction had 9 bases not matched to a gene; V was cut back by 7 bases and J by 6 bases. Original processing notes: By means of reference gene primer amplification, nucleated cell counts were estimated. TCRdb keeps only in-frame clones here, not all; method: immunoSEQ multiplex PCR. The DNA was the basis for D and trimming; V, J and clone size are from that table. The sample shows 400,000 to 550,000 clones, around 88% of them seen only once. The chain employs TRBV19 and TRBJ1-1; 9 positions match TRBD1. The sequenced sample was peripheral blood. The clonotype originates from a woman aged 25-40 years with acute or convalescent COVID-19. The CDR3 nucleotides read TGTGCCAGTAACAAACCCGGGACAGGGTCTGAAGCTTTCTTT. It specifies CASNKPGTGSEAFF.